This entry is about one T cell receptor beta chain. Its cognate antigen is unknown. Listed TCR primers and previously described methods were used for bulk TCR libraries. MiXCR, run by TCRdb on the PCR reads, gives a single entry per CDR3 protein. Of about 330,000 distinct CDR3 sequences in the sample, roughly 24% were seen once. This specimen belongs to a study of molecular identifiers for immune sequencing clone quantification. For the study at large: Replicate RNA from approximately 20,000 or 98,000 naive CD8 T cells formed five aliquots; four were sequenced.

Trimming took 2 bases from V and 3 from J; bases not matched to a gene: 5. The CDR3 is 15 residues long. Findings of the study overall: Clones that exceeded 20 RNA copies held over 97% of effector molecules, yet under 1% in naive cells.

Source material: naive CD8+ T cells from blood, with Jurkat cell RNA spiked in. Subset denoted: FACS-sorted CD8+CD4-CCR7+CD45RA+ naive T cells. This TCR derives from a human donor in good health. Some libraries in this study had Jurkat cell RNA spiked in. The chain is built from TRBV23-1 and TRBJ2-3; TRBD1 matches 7 bases. TRBV23-1 belongs to the ORF category, with a function that is uncertain. The CDR3: CASSQRGRGTDTQYF. The CDR3 coding sequence is TGCGCCAGCAGTCAAAGGGGGCGCGGGACAGATACGCAGTATTTT.